This T cell receptor beta chain originates from a study of T cell responses to AZD1222 COVID-19 vaccine. Comment on this clone: What it binds is not known.

The study, taken as a whole, reports: The number of AZD1222 recipients seropositive at baseline was only 5 to 7. No repertoire was sampled before or during the peak T cell response, only after it. Regions 160-218 and 743-854 held dominance among vaccine-associated CD4 TCRs, which spanned spike. Breadth and depth of Spike-specific TCRs rose after two AZD1222 doses.

The CDR3 extends over 15 amino acids. The V gene lost 4 bases and the J gene lost 2 bases, with 12 bases spanning the gap. Germline V lookup: CDR1 KGHSH, CDR2 LQKENI. TCRdb's copy holds only in-frame clones and misses some; the assay was immunoSEQ multiplex PCR. The table has 95,000 to 130,000 clones, 80% to 90% seen once. This receptor was obtained from an adult in good health. The specimen comprised peripheral blood, sampled on day 0 of AZD1222 vaccination. This chain links TRBV18 with TRBJ1-3; the D gene is possibly TRBD1 (5 bases). The CDR3 coding sequence is TGTGCCAGCTCACGTGCGGGGGGTACTGGAAACACCATATATTTT. Protein sequence: CASSRAGGTGNTIYF. Supplemented by reference TRBV18 and TRBJ1-3, the full variable domain reads NAGVMQNPRHLVRRRGQEARLRCSPMKGHSHVYWYRQLPEEGLKFMVYLQKENIIDESGMPKERFSAEFPKEGPSILRIQQVVRGDSAAYFCASSRAGGTGNTIYFGEGSWLTVV.